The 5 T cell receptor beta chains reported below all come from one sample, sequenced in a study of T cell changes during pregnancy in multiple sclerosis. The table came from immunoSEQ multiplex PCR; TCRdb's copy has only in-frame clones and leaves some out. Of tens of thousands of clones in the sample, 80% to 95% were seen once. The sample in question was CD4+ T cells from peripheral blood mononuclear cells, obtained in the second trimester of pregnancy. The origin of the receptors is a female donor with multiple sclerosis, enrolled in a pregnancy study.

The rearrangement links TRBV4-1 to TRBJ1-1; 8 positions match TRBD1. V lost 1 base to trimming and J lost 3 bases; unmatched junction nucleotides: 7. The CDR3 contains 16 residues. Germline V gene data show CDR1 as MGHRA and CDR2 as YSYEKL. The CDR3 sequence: CASSQGWRDRYTEAFF. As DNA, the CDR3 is TGCGCCAGCAGCCAAGGATGGCGGGACAGGTACACTGAAGCTTTCTTT.

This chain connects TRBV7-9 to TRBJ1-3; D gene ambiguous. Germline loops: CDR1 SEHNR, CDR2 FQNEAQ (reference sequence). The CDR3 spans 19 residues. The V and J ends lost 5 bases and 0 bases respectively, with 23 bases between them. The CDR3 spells CASSHLGRETVGSGNTIYF. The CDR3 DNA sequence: TGTGCCAGCAGCCACTTAGGGAGAGAAACCGTAGGCTCTGGAAACACCATATATTTT. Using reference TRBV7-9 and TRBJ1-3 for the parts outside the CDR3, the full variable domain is DTGVSQNPRHKITKRGQNVTFRCDPISEHNRLYWYRQTLGQGPEFLTYFQNEAQLEKSRLLSDRFSAERPKGSFSTLEIQRTEQGDSAMYLCASSHLGRETVGSGNTIYFGEGSWLTVV.

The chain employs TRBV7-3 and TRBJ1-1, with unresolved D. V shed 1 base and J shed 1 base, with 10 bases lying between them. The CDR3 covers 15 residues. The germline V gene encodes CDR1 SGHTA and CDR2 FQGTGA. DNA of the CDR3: TGTGCCAGCAGCTTAAGTGCCAGAACGAACACTGAAGCTTTCTTT. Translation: CASSLSARTNTEAFF.

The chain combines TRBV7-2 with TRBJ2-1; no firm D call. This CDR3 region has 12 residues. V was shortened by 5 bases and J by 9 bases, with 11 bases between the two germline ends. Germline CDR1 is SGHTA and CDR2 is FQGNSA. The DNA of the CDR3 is TGTGCCAGCAGCCTACCCTTAAGTGAGCAGTTCTTC. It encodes CASSLPLSEQFF.

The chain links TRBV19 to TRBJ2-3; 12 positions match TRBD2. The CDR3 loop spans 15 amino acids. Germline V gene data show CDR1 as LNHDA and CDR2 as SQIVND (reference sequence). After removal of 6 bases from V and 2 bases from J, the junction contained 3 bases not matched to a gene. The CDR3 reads CASSGLAGTTDTQYF. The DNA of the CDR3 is TGTGCCAGTAGCGGACTAGCGGGGACCACAGATACGCAGTATTTT.